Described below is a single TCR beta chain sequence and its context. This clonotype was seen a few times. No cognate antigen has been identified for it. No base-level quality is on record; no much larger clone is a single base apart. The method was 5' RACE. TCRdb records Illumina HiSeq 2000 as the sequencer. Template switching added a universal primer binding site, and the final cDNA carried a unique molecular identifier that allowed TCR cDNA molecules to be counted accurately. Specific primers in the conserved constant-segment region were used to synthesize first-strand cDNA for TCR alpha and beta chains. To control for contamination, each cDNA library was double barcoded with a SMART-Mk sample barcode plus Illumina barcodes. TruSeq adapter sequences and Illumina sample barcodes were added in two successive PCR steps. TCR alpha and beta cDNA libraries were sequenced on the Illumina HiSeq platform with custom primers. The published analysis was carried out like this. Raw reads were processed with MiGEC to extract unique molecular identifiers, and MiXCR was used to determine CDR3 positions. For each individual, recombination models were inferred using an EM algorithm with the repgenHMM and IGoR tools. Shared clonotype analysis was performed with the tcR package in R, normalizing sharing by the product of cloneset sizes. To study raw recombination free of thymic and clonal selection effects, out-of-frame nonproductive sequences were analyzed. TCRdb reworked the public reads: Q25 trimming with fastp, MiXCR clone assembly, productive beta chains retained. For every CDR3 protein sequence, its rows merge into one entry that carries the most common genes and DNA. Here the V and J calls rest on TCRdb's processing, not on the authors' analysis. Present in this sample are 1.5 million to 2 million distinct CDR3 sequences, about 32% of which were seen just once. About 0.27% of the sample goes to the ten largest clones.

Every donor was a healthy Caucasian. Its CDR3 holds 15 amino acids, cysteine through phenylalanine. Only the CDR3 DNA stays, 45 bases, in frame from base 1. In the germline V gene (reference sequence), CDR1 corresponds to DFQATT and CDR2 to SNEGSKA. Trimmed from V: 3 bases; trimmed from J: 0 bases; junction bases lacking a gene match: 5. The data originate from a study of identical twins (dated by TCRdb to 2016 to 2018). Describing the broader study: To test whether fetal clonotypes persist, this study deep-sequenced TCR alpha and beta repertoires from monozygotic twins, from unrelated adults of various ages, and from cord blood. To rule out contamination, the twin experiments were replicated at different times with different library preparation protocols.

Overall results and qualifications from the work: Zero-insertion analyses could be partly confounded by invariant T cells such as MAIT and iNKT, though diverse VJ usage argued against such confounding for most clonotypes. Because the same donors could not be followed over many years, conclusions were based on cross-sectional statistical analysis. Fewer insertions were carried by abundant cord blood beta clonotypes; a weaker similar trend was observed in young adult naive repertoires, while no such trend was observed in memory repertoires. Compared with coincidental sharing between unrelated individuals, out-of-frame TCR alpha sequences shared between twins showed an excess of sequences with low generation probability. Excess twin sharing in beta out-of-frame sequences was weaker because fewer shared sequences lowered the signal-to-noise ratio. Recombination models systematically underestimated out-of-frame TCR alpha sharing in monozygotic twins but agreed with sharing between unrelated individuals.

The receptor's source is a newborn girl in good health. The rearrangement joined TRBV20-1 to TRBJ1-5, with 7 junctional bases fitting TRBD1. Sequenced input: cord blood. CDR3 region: CSARGQTHSNQPQHF. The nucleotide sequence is TGCAGTGCTAGGGGACAGACTCATAGCAATCAGCCCCAGCATTTT.